The 9 T cell receptor beta chains below come from one sample, sequenced in a study of identical twins. TCRdb redid the calling of the 5' RACE reads with MiXCR, one entry per CDR3 protein. The repertoire holds 200,000 to 250,000 distinct CDR3 sequences, with roughly 7% as singletons. This sample also belongs to another study, concerning yellow fever vaccine responses in identical twins.

Specimen: memory (CD45RO+) T cells sorted from blood. All receptors derive from a woman in her late teens or twenties in good health.

This clonotype was recorded many times. V is TRBV4-1 and J is TRBJ1-1, with D hard to call. CDR1 is MGHRA and CDR2 is YSYEKL in the germline V gene. V was clipped by 4 bases and J by 3 bases, with 15 bases between them. CDR3 size: 15 residues. CDR3 region: CASSRGPAGDTEAFF. Here the CDR3 DNA reads TGCGCCAGCAGCCGAGGCCCCGCTGGCGACACTGAAGCTTTCTTT.

This clonotype has a count of ten or more. This CDR3 is CASRNGLAGWSGSTDTQYF. CDR3 in DNA: TGTGCCAGCAGAAACGGACTAGCGGGATGGAGCGGAAGCACAGATACGCAGTATTTT. The chain carries TRBV2 and TRBJ2-3; TRBD2 matches 12 bases. The germline V gene encodes CDR1 SNHLY and CDR2 FYNNEI. This CDR3 contains 19 residues. Trimming cost V 6 bases and J 0 bases; bases outside gene matches: 13.

This chain connects TRBV7-8 to TRBJ1-2; TRBD1 matches at 8 bases. V dropped 5 bases and J dropped 12; count of bases not matched to a gene: 8. This CDR3 spans 12 amino acids. Germline CDR1 SGHVS, CDR2 FQNEAQ. The CDR3 DNA follows: TGTGCCAGCAGCCTTGGGACAGGTCACAACACCTTC. This translates into CASSLGTGHNTF.

This clonotype was seen more than once but under ten times. The gene calls are TRBV6-5 and TRBJ2-3, with 10 bases aligning to TRBD2. Germline CDR1 is MNHEY and CDR2 is SVGAGI. The CDR3 length is 17 residues. The V gene end was trimmed by 1 base and the J gene end by 4 bases; junction bases not matched to a gene: 8. The CDR3 reads CASSYWASGSGADTQYF. DNA for the CDR3: TGTGCCAGCAGTTACTGGGCTAGCGGGAGTGGGGCAGATACGCAGTATTTT.

This clonotype was detected a few times. The rearrangement uses TRBV20-1 and TRBJ2-1; 8 nucleotides agree with TRBD1. V was clipped by 6 bases and J by 10 bases; unmatched bases: 17. This CDR3 comprises 15 residues. Germline assignment: CDR1 DFQATT and CDR2 SNEGSKA (reference sequence). CDR3 residues: CSASRGSGGAGEQFF. DNA for the CDR3: TGCAGTGCATCCCGTGGGTCAGGGGGCGCGGGGGAGCAGTTCTTC.

The chain joins TRBV16 to TRBJ1-5, with TRBD1 as a possible D gene (6 bases). CDR1 is KGHSY, CDR2 FQNENV, per germline. V gave up 2 bases and J gave up 3 bases, with 23 bases separating them. The CDR3 consists of 19 residues. This chain's CDR3 is CASSQLSGGGPGFNQPQHF. As DNA, the CDR3 is TGTGCCAGCAGCCAACTGTCCGGGGGCGGCCCGGGGTTCAATCAGCCCCAGCATTTT.

This clonotype was counted many times. The chain couples TRBV27 to TRBJ2-3; D could derive from TRBD1 or TRBD2 (6 bases each). The germline gives CDR1 MNHEY, CDR2 SMNVEV (reference sequence). V gave up 5 bases and J gave up 3 bases, with 15 bases separating them. The CDR3 contains 15 residues. In DNA, the CDR3 is TGTGCCAGCAGTCTACTAGGGGGAGGTACAGATACGCAGTATTTT. It encodes CASSLLGGGTDTQYF.

This clonotype was picked up many times. The gene calls are TRBV7-9 and TRBJ1-1, with 8 bases aligning to TRBD1. V lost 5 bases to trimming and J lost 1 base; unmatched junction nucleotides: 3. The CDR3 extends over 14 amino acids. Germline CDR1 reads SEHNR; CDR2 reads FQNEAQ (reference sequence). The CDR3 DNA reads TGTGCCAGCAGCGAACAGGGGGGGAACACTGAAGCTTTCTTT. Translated: CASSEQGGNTEAFF.

The gene calls are TRBV6-1 and TRBJ1-4, with TRBD1 matching 7 bases. The CDR3 contains 13 residues. Trimming took 7 bases from V and 4 from J; bases not matched to a gene: 3. Germline V lookup: CDR1 MNHNS, CDR2 SASEGT. CDR3 DNA: TGTGCCAGCAAGGGGGCTAATAATGAAAAACTGTTTTTT. Protein product: CASKGANNEKLFF.